Listed here are 14 T cell receptor beta chains from one sample, sequenced in a study of T cell repertoires in cytomegalovirus infection. TCRdb ran MiXCR on the reads and lists one entry per CDR3 protein. The sample shows some 940,000 distinct CDR3 sequences, 31% of them seen only once. Antigens of these TCRs are unknown. The sequenced sample was cultured CD8+ T cells from PBMCs, obtained from culture after CMV antigen stimulation. The receptors stem from a human donor in good health (CMV status not recorded). Some clones in this sample may be carry-over from other donors' samples.

This clonotype was observed a handful of times. The CDR3 sequence: CASSLRDASYEQYF. In DNA form, the CDR3 reads TGCGCCAGCAGCCTACGTGACGCCAGCTACGAGCAGTACTTC. V and J are TRBV4-1 and TRBJ2-7; D not certain. This CDR3 region has 14 residues. Trimming took 4 bases from V and 3 from J, leaving 13 bases between them. In germline, CDR1 is MGHRA, CDR2 YSYEKL.

In this sample, this clonotype turned up a few times. This chain uses TRBV27 with TRBJ1-6; TRBD1 is a possible D gene (5 bases). V gave up 5 bases and J gave up 0 bases, with 11 bases separating them. This CDR3 region has 16 residues. CDR1 and CDR2 from the germline V gene are MNHEY and SMNVEV (reference sequence). CDR3: CASSRDLSSYNSPLHF. The CDR3 coding sequence is TGTGCCAGCAGTCGGGACTTGAGCTCCTATAATTCACCCCTCCACTTT.

The rearrangement links TRBV6-5 to TRBJ1-2; 7 positions match TRBD1. CDR3 size: 17 residues. The germline CDR1 and CDR2 sequences are MNHEY and SVGAGI. The J segment lost 0 bases and the V segment lost 0 bases, leaving 7 bases of the junction unmatched. CDR3 residues: CASSYSTLQGTNYGYTF. Written as DNA, the CDR3 is TGTGCCAGCAGTTACTCGACGTTACAGGGGACTAACTATGGCTACACCTTC.

This clonotype came up a few times. V is TRBV4-3 and J is TRBJ1-4; D unresolved. Germline CDR1 reads LGHNA; CDR2 reads YSLEER. CDR3 length: 15 amino acids. V was trimmed by 0 bases and J by 4 bases, leaving 9 bases between them. The CDR3 nucleotides read TGCGCCAGCAGCCAAGATGGCTACAGTAATGAAAAACTGTTTTTT. Its translation: CASSQDGYSNEKLFF.

This clonotype was detected only a few times. The genes are TRBV12-5 and TRBJ2-3; TRBD2 matches at 8 bases. Germline trimming cut 0 bases from V and 2 bases from J; bases unmatched to any gene: 13. Germline lookup yields CDR1 LGHNT and CDR2 FRNRAP. The CDR3 consists of 19 residues. The chain's CDR3 is CASGLVPPRVGGDTDTQYF. For the CDR3, the DNA is TGTGCTAGTGGTTTGGTACCCCCCCGGGTCGGGGGGGACACAGATACGCAGTATTTT.

The chain couples TRBV12-3 or TRBV12-4 to TRBJ1-6, with D possibly TRBD1 on 5 matching bases. The ends were cut back, 1 base at V and 7 bases at J, with 17 bases in the middle. The CDR3 runs to 17 residues. CDR3 sequence reads: CASSLEGSKTPNSPLHF. In DNA, the CDR3 is TGTGCCAGCAGTTTAGAGGGGAGCAAGACCCCGAATTCACCCCTCCACTTT.

As regards this clonotype: An end of the junction differs from the germline gene, which may be a read error. V and J are TRBV7-9 and TRBJ2-4, with D uncertain. The germline V gene has CDR1 SEHNR and CDR2 FQNEAQ (reference sequence). There are 9 residues in the CDR3. The CDR3 region is CASSPELRF. The DNA of the CDR3 is TGTGCCAGCAGCCCTGAACTCCGTTTC.

This rearrangement joins TRBV11-2 to TRBJ1-1; D unresolved. From germline, CDR1 is SGHAT and CDR2 FQNNGV. This CDR3 is built from 14 residues. V was clipped by 4 bases and J by 8 bases, with 17 bases between them. This CDR3 reads CASSSWTAAREAFF. The CDR3 DNA reads TGTGCCAGCAGCTCCTGGACCGCGGCTCGCGAAGCTTTCTTT.

This chain connects TRBV6-2 or TRBV6-3 to TRBJ1-5, with TRBD1 matching 8 bases. CDR1 is MNHEY and CDR2 is SVGEGT in the germline V gene. The junction had 14 bases not matched to a gene; V was cut back by 6 bases and J by 1 base. CDR3 size: 18 residues. The CDR3 protein is CASRLTYRTGKSNQPQHF. The DNA of the CDR3 is TGTGCCAGCAGGCTAACATACAGGACAGGGAAGAGCAATCAGCCCCAGCATTTT.

The chain couples TRBV6-2 or TRBV6-3 to TRBJ2-1; no definite D call. This CDR3 is built from 14 residues. Germline CDR1 and CDR2: MNHEY and SVGEGT. V was cut by 7 bases and J by 7 bases, with 17 bases left in between. In nucleotides, the CDR3 is TGTGCCAGCATAGGCCTAAGGGCTCCAAATGAGCAGTTCTTC. It encodes CASIGLRAPNEQFF.

V and J are TRBV7-9 and TRBJ2-5; D is unresolved. V was cut by 3 bases and J by 7 bases, with 15 bases left in between. CDR1 SEHNR and CDR2 FQNEAQ come from the germline V gene (reference sequence). This CDR3 has 14 amino acids. CDR3 DNA: TGTGCCAGCAGCTTCCTGGGCCACGATGGGACCCAGTACTTC. Translation: CASSFLGHDGTQYF.

This clonotype has a count of ten or more. The genes are TRBV7-2 and TRBJ2-6; D uncertain. Germline CDR1 and CDR2: SGHTA and FQGNSA. CDR3 length: 16 amino acids. V was pared by 5 bases and J by 4 bases, with 15 bases between. The CDR3 DNA reads as TGTGCCAGCAGCCCCGGGCCATGGGCCGGGGCCAACGTCCTGACTTTC. As protein: CASSPGPWAGANVLTF.

This clonotype was picked up many times. The chain is built from TRBV6-1 and TRBJ1-3; 7 bases are shared with TRBD1. Germline V lookup: CDR1 MNHNS, CDR2 SASEGT. V was clipped by 6 bases and J by 0 bases; unmatched bases: 11. The CDR3 extends over 17 amino acids. In DNA, the CDR3 is TGTGCCAGCAGCGGACGACAGGGTCGCAGCTCTGGAAACACCATATATTTT. Protein: CASSGRQGRSSGNTIYF.

The V and J genes are TRBV27 and TRBJ2-7, with 8 bases that match TRBD1. In germline, CDR1 is MNHEY, CDR2 SMNVEV (reference sequence). The CDR3 loop spans 16 amino acids. The V segment lost 2 bases and the J segment 1 base; nucleotides outside the gene matches: 7. The CDR3 is CASSLAPGGDSYEQYV. The CDR3 DNA is TGTGCCAGCAGTTTAGCCCCAGGGGGCGATTCCTACGAGCAGTACGTC.